This T cell receptor (beta chain) was sequenced during a study of PD-L1 blockade in urothelial cancer. Study information: Previous chemotherapy exposure amounted to 0 to 3 regimens for patients.

Germline V gene data show CDR1 as LGHNT and CDR2 as FRNRAP. This CDR3 contains 18 residues. The V gene lost 2 bases and the J gene lost 0 bases, with 16 bases spanning the gap. Sequencing used immunoSEQ multiplex PCR; TCRdb keeps in-frame clones, though not all of them. The sample yields tens of thousands of clones, roughly 80% seen once. Time point in this sample: pretreatment peripheral blood. The receptor's source is a man in his 70s with urothelial cancer. The gene calls are TRBV12-5 and TRBJ2-2; D ambiguous. The sample here was PBMCs, taken around atezolizumab (anti-PD-L1) treatment. The CDR3 protein is CASGLSRLGRSNTGELFF. The CDR3 DNA is TGTGCTAGTGGTTTGTCGCGCCTGGGCAGGTCGAACACCGGGGAGCTGTTTTTT.